This is a list of T cell receptor beta chains from one sample in a study of blood T cell repertoires in COVID-19. Data came from immunoSEQ multiplex PCR; TCRdb stores just in-frame clones and leaves some out. Among a few hundred thousand clones listed, approximately 90% were seen once. The sequenced material came from PBMCs or T cells enriched from blood (not recorded which). The source is a human donor in a cohort exposed to, infected with or recovered from COVID-19 (not recorded which). The donor label of this sample is uncertain. Both conserved end residues are part of each CDR3. D genes are given only for firm matches. Size tells how often a clone was seen (once, few, many) or the class of an expanded clone, and some rows leave it out.

clone_size: -; v_call: TRBV9; d_call: TRBD2; cdr3_length: 16; j_call: TRBJ2-3; cdr3_aa: CASGPRGSGGADTQYF; cdr3_nt: TGTGCCAGCGGTCCCAGGGGTAGCGGGGGGGCAGATACGCAGTATTTT
clone_size: -; v_call: TRBV7-2; d_call: -; cdr3_length: 16; j_call: TRBJ1-2; cdr3_aa: CASSLGFVGQGYGYTF; cdr3_nt: TGTGCCAGCAGCTTAGGGTTTGTCGGGCAGGGCTATGGCTACACCTTC
clone_size: -; v_call: TRBV7-3; d_call: TRBD1; cdr3_length: 13; j_call: TRBJ1-1; cdr3_aa: CASSLDRQTEAFF; cdr3_nt: TGTGCCAGCAGCTTGGACAGGCAGACTGAAGCTTTCTTT
clone_size: -; v_call: TRBV5-1; d_call: TRBD1; cdr3_length: 15; j_call: TRBJ1-1; cdr3_aa: CASSWGQAGRTEAFF; cdr3_nt: TGCGCCAGCAGCTGGGGACAGGCGGGTCGCACTGAAGCTTTCTTT
clone_size: -; v_call: TRBV3-1/TRBV3-2; d_call: -; cdr3_length: 14; j_call: TRBJ1-5; cdr3_aa: CASSQSGGGQPQHF; cdr3_nt: TGTGCCAGCAGCCAAAGTGGGGGGGGTCAGCCCCAGCATTTT
clone_size: -; v_call: TRBV29-1; d_call: -; cdr3_length: 15; j_call: TRBJ2-2; cdr3_aa: CSVFLSGSNTGELFF; cdr3_nt: TGCAGCGTATTCCTGTCAGGCTCGAACACCGGGGAGCTGTTTTTT
clone_size: -; v_call: TRBV4-3; d_call: -; cdr3_length: 15; j_call: TRBJ1-1; cdr3_aa: CASSQDSSGGTEAFF; cdr3_nt: TGCGCCAGCAGCCAAGATTCGTCAGGAGGCACTGAAGCTTTCTTT
clone_size: once; v_call: TRBV4-1; d_call: -; cdr3_length: 14; j_call: TRBJ2-1; cdr3_aa: CASSPLSSYNEQFF; cdr3_nt: TGCGCCAGCAGCCCCCTTAGCTCCTACAATGAGCAGTTCTTC
clone_size: -; v_call: TRBV9; d_call: TRBD2; cdr3_length: 16; j_call: TRBJ2-1; cdr3_aa: CASSREGLAGADEQFF; cdr3_nt: TGTGCCAGCTCCAGAGAGGGACTAGCGGGGGCCGATGAGCAGTTCTTC
clone_size: -; v_call: TRBV5-4; d_call: -; cdr3_length: 14; j_call: TRBJ1-1; cdr3_aa: CASSLAQGNTEAFF; cdr3_nt: TGTGCCAGCAGCTTGGCCCAGGGGAACACTGAAGCTTTCTTT
clone_size: -; v_call: TRBV5-1; d_call: TRBD1; cdr3_length: 14; j_call: TRBJ1-3; cdr3_aa: CASSQGQGTNTIYF; cdr3_nt: TGCGCCAGCAGCCAAGGACAGGGCACAAACACCATATATTTT
clone_size: -; v_call: TRBV6-6; d_call: -; cdr3_length: 14; j_call: TRBJ1-4; cdr3_aa: CASSYPGSNEKLFF; cdr3_nt: TGTGCCAGCAGTTATCCGGGGTCTAATGAAAAACTGTTTTTT
clone_size: -; v_call: TRBV18; d_call: -; cdr3_length: 15; j_call: TRBJ2-2; cdr3_aa: CASSPPGVVAGELFF; cdr3_nt: TGTGCCAGCTCACCACCGGGCGTGGTAGCCGGGGAGCTGTTTTTT
clone_size: -; v_call: TRBV29-1; d_call: TRBD1; cdr3_length: 13; j_call: TRBJ1-6; cdr3_aa: CSVSTGSNSPLHF; cdr3_nt: TGCAGCGTTTCGACAGGGAGTAATTCACCCCTCCACTTT
clone_size: -; v_call: TRBV19; d_call: TRBD1; cdr3_length: 14; j_call: TRBJ2-7; cdr3_aa: CASSAGQGPFEQYF; cdr3_nt: TGTGCCAGTAGTGCGGGACAGGGGCCGTTCGAGCAGTACTTC
clone_size: -; v_call: TRBV18; d_call: TRBD1; cdr3_length: 14; j_call: TRBJ1-1; cdr3_aa: CASSWGQENTEAFF; cdr3_nt: TGTGCCAGCTCTTGGGGACAGGAGAACACTGAAGCTTTCTTT
clone_size: many; v_call: TRBV6-1; d_call: -; cdr3_length: 14; j_call: TRBJ1-2; cdr3_aa: CASSEGGHLYGYTF; cdr3_nt: TGTGCCAGCAGTGAAGGGGGACATCTCTATGGCTACACCTTC
clone_size: -; v_call: TRBV19; d_call: TRBD1; cdr3_length: 15; j_call: TRBJ1-6; cdr3_aa: CASSARDRPYSPLHF; cdr3_nt: TGTGCCAGTAGTGCGCGGGACAGGCCGTATTCACCCCTCCACTTT
clone_size: -; v_call: TRBV6-5; d_call: -; cdr3_length: 13; j_call: TRBJ2-7; cdr3_aa: CASSYGGTYEQYF; cdr3_nt: TGTGCCAGCAGTTACGGAGGAACCTACGAGCAGTACTTC
clone_size: -; v_call: TRBV7-9; d_call: -; cdr3_length: 17; j_call: TRBJ2-3; cdr3_aa: CASSPTQGPATARTQYF; cdr3_nt: TGTGCCAGCAGCCCCACCCAGGGGCCGGCGACAGCAAGAACGCAGTATTTT
clone_size: once; v_call: TRBV2; d_call: -; cdr3_length: 13; j_call: TRBJ1-2; cdr3_aa: CASSDRGNYGYTF; cdr3_nt: TGTGCCAGCAGTGACCGGGGAAACTATGGCTACACCTTC
clone_size: -; v_call: TRBV28; d_call: -; cdr3_length: 13; j_call: TRBJ2-3; cdr3_aa: CASSYGRTGTQYF; cdr3_nt: TGTGCCAGCAGTTACGGCCGCACCGGGACGCAGTATTTT
clone_size: -; v_call: TRBV7-9; d_call: TRBD1; cdr3_length: 14; j_call: TRBJ1-1; cdr3_aa: CASSGDSYNTEAFF; cdr3_nt: TGTGCCAGCAGCGGGGACAGTTATAACACTGAAGCTTTCTTT
clone_size: -; v_call: TRBV4-3; d_call: TRBD1; cdr3_length: 14; j_call: TRBJ2-7; cdr3_aa: CASSPRDRDFVQYF; cdr3_nt: TGCGCCAGCAGCCCCCGGGACAGGGATTTTGTGCAGTACTTC
clone_size: -; v_call: TRBV2; d_call: -; cdr3_length: 13; j_call: TRBJ2-5; cdr3_aa: CASSMSPQETQYF; cdr3_nt: TGTGCCAGCAGTATGAGCCCCCAAGAGACCCAGTACTTC
clone_size: -; v_call: TRBV14; d_call: -; cdr3_length: 11; j_call: TRBJ1-1; cdr3_aa: CASSLDILLFF; cdr3_nt: TGTGCCAGCAGCCTCGACATCTTACTTTTCTTT
clone_size: -; v_call: TRBV19; d_call: -; cdr3_length: 15; j_call: TRBJ2-7; cdr3_aa: CASSMQGHHSYEQYF; cdr3_nt: TGTGCCAGTAGTATGCAAGGACATCACTCCTACGAGCAGTACTTC
clone_size: -; v_call: TRBV27; d_call: -; cdr3_length: 12; j_call: TRBJ1-5; cdr3_aa: CASSNRNQPQHF; cdr3_nt: TGTGCCAGCAGTAATCGGAATCAGCCCCAGCATTTT
clone_size: -; v_call: TRBV27; d_call: -; cdr3_length: 14; j_call: TRBJ1-2; cdr3_aa: CASSPPGEVYGYTF; cdr3_nt: TGTGCCAGCAGCCCCCCAGGGGAAGTGTATGGCTACACCTTC
clone_size: -; v_call: TRBV11-2; d_call: TRBD2; cdr3_length: 13; j_call: TRBJ2-7; cdr3_aa: CASRGTSSYEQYF; cdr3_nt: TGTGCCAGCAGGGGGACTAGTTCATACGAGCAGTACTTC
clone_size: -; v_call: TRBV5-6; d_call: -; cdr3_length: 13; j_call: TRBJ2-7; cdr3_aa: CASSFTASYEQYF; cdr3_nt: TGTGCCAGCAGCTTTACAGCCTCCTACGAGCAGTACTTC
clone_size: -; v_call: TRBV27; d_call: TRBD2; cdr3_length: 17; j_call: TRBJ2-5; cdr3_aa: CASRPPGLAGPGETQYF; cdr3_nt: TGTGCCAGCAGACCACCGGGACTAGCGGGGCCTGGGGAGACCCAGTACTTC
clone_size: -; v_call: TRBV27; d_call: -; cdr3_length: 14; j_call: TRBJ2-5; cdr3_aa: CASSLGSTKRPQYF; cdr3_nt: TGTGCCAGCAGTTTGGGCAGCACCAAGAGACCCCAGTACTTC
clone_size: -; v_call: TRBV24-1; d_call: TRBD1; cdr3_length: 15; j_call: TRBJ2-3; cdr3_aa: CATSDPGTGADTQYF; cdr3_nt: TGTGCCACCAGTGATCCTGGGACAGGGGCAGATACGCAGTATTTT
clone_size: -; v_call: TRBV7-2; d_call: -; cdr3_length: 16; j_call: TRBJ1-4; cdr3_aa: CASSLESGTGDEKLFF; cdr3_nt: TGTGCCAGCAGCTTAGAATCGGGAACGGGGGATGAAAAACTGTTTTTT
clone_size: -; v_call: TRBV10-3; d_call: -; cdr3_length: 10; j_call: TRBJ1-2; cdr3_aa: CAIKAGGYTF; cdr3_nt: TGTGCCATCAAGGCAGGGGGCTACACCTTC
clone_size: -; v_call: TRBV30; d_call: TRBD2; cdr3_length: 14; j_call: TRBJ2-1; cdr3_aa: CAWSRSGGYNEQFF; cdr3_nt: TGTGCCTGGAGTCGGAGCGGGGGGTACAATGAGCAGTTCTTC
clone_size: -; v_call: TRBV19; d_call: -; cdr3_length: 13; j_call: TRBJ2-3; cdr3_aa: CASSIAPAEAQYF; cdr3_nt: TGTGCCAGTAGTATAGCCCCCGCCGAGGCGCAGTATTTT
clone_size: -; v_call: TRBV29-1; d_call: TRBD1; cdr3_length: 14; j_call: TRBJ1-5; cdr3_aa: CSVQGVESNQPQHF; cdr3_nt: TGCAGCGTCCAGGGGGTCGAGAGCAATCAGCCCCAGCATTTT
clone_size: -; v_call: TRBV29-1; d_call: -; cdr3_length: 14; j_call: TRBJ1-1; cdr3_aa: CSVERLPPRGEAFF; cdr3_nt: TGCAGCGTTGAGCGTCTGCCCCCTCGGGGTGAAGCTTTCTTT
clone_size: -; v_call: TRBV13; d_call: TRBD1; cdr3_length: 15; j_call: TRBJ1-1; cdr3_aa: CASSSGTGGDTEAFF; cdr3_nt: TGTGCCAGCAGCTCCGGGACAGGGGGAGACACTGAAGCTTTCTTT
clone_size: -; v_call: TRBV7-6; d_call: TRBD1; cdr3_length: 17; j_call: TRBJ1-3; cdr3_aa: CASSLTPGGRSGNTIYF; cdr3_nt: TGTGCCAGCAGCTTGACCCCAGGGGGAAGATCTGGAAACACCATATATTTT
clone_size: -; v_call: TRBV3-1/TRBV3-2; d_call: -; cdr3_length: 14; j_call: TRBJ1-2; cdr3_aa: CASSQEGGVYGYTF; cdr3_nt: TGTGCCAGCAGCCAAGAAGGGGGGGTGTATGGCTACACCTTC
clone_size: -; v_call: TRBV30; d_call: -; cdr3_length: 13; j_call: TRBJ2-7; cdr3_aa: CAWSSKGGFGQYF; cdr3_nt: TGTGCCTGGAGTTCCAAGGGGGGGTTCGGGCAGTACTTC
clone_size: -; v_call: TRBV28; d_call: TRBD2; cdr3_length: 16; j_call: TRBJ2-4; cdr3_aa: CASIPGGAQAKNIQYF; cdr3_nt: TGTGCCAGCATCCCGGGGGGGGCACAAGCCAAAAACATTCAGTACTTC
clone_size: -; v_call: TRBV5-1; d_call: -; cdr3_length: 11; j_call: TRBJ1-1; cdr3_aa: CASSSSRGAFF; cdr3_nt: TGCGCCAGCAGCTCCTCCAGGGGAGCTTTCTTT
clone_size: -; v_call: TRBV19; d_call: -; cdr3_length: 15; j_call: TRBJ2-1; cdr3_aa: CASSLHGERSNEQFF; cdr3_nt: TGTGCCAGTAGTCTCCACGGGGAGAGGAGCAATGAGCAGTTCTTC
clone_size: -; v_call: TRBV5-8; d_call: -; cdr3_length: 13; j_call: TRBJ2-1; cdr3_aa: CASSLQDPNEQFF; cdr3_nt: TGTGCCAGCAGCTTGCAGGATCCCAATGAGCAGTTCTTC
clone_size: -; v_call: TRBV6-7; d_call: -; cdr3_length: 15; j_call: TRBJ2-7; cdr3_aa: CASRMNRDCSYEQYF; cdr3_nt: TGTGCCAGCAGGATGAACCGGGACTGCTCCTACGAGCAGTACTTC
clone_size: -; v_call: TRBV27; d_call: -; cdr3_length: 17; j_call: TRBJ2-1; cdr3_aa: CASSDRQGFLSYNEQFF; cdr3_nt: TGTGCCAGCAGTGATAGGCAGGGGTTCCTCTCCTACAATGAGCAGTTCTTC
clone_size: -; v_call: TRBV7-2; d_call: TRBD1; cdr3_length: 15; j_call: TRBJ2-2; cdr3_aa: CASRGPGTGPGELFF; cdr3_nt: TGTGCCAGCAGGGGACCCGGGACAGGTCCCGGGGAGCTGTTTTTT
clone_size: -; v_call: TRBV6-5; d_call: -; cdr3_length: 13; j_call: TRBJ1-2; cdr3_aa: CASLHRDDYGYTF; cdr3_nt: TGTGCCAGCTTGCACAGGGACGACTATGGCTACACCTTC
clone_size: few; v_call: TRBV30; d_call: -; cdr3_length: 14; j_call: TRBJ1-3; cdr3_aa: CAWAVGGFGNTIYF; cdr3_nt: TGTGCCTGGGCCGTCGGCGGCTTCGGAAACACCATATATTTT
clone_size: -; v_call: TRBV19; d_call: -; cdr3_length: 14; j_call: TRBJ2-1; cdr3_aa: CASSIGQARNEQFF; cdr3_nt: TGTGCCAGTAGTATAGGACAGGCGCGCAATGAGCAGTTCTTC
clone_size: -; v_call: TRBV6-5; d_call: TRBD1; cdr3_length: 16; j_call: TRBJ1-2; cdr3_aa: CASSYSPGQGVAGYTF; cdr3_nt: TGTGCCAGCAGTTACTCGCCGGGACAGGGGGTAGCGGGCTACACCTTC
clone_size: once; v_call: TRBV6-2/TRBV6-3; d_call: TRBD1; cdr3_length: 18; j_call: TRBJ1-1; cdr3_aa: CASSYRRQGSRRNTEAFF; cdr3_nt: TGTGCCAGCAGTTACCGGCGACAGGGGTCGAGGAGGAACACTGAAGCTTTCTTT
clone_size: -; v_call: TRBV5-1; d_call: TRBD1; cdr3_length: 14; j_call: TRBJ1-1; cdr3_aa: CASSATGAGTEAFF; cdr3_nt: TGCGCCAGCAGCGCGACAGGGGCCGGCACTGAAGCTTTCTTT
clone_size: -; v_call: TRBV6-5; d_call: TRBD1; cdr3_length: 15; j_call: TRBJ2-7; cdr3_aa: CASSSRQGVNYEQYF; cdr3_nt: TGTGCCAGCAGTTCTAGACAGGGGGTTAACTACGAGCAGTACTTC